A single sample gave rise to the 26 T cell receptor beta chains below, sequenced in a study of cytomegalovirus exposure and HLA in healthy donors. PCR involved 60 Vbeta and 13 Jbeta primers. The table came from immunoSEQ multiplex PCR; TCRdb's copy has only in-frame clones and leaves some out. The sample lists under 200,000 clones, approximately 82% occurring once. The specimen was PBMCs. The receptors originated from a woman under 30 in good health and CMV-seronegative.

The chain has TRBV27 and TRBJ2-7; 8 bases are a match to TRBD2. This CDR3 has 15 amino acids. J lost 0 bases, V lost 5 bases, and 6 bases had no gene match. Germline CDR1 MNHEY, CDR2 SMNVEV (reference sequence). The CDR3 reads CASSILAANSYEQYF. Here the CDR3 DNA reads TGTGCCAGCAGTATACTAGCGGCAAACTCCTACGAGCAGTACTTC.

The chain combines TRBV28 with TRBJ2-1; 10 bases match TRBD1. This CDR3 spans 15 amino acids. Germline loops: CDR1 MDHEN, CDR2 SYDVKM. J was trimmed by 8 bases and V by 7 bases; bases with no gene match: 11. The CDR3 loop reads CASNRGTGAGDEQFF. The CDR3 DNA reads TGTGCCAGCAATAGGGGGACAGGGGCCGGCGATGAGCAGTTCTTC.

This clone was picked up one time. CDR3 in amino acids: CSVRQGVLYEQYF. CDR3 bases: TGCAGCGTTCGACAGGGGGTCCTTTACGAGCAGTACTTC. This chain uses TRBV29-1 with TRBJ2-7, with TRBD1 identical over 9 bases. The CDR3 has 13 residues. With V trimmed by 5 bases and J by 4 bases, 6 bases remained unmatched. Germline V gene sequence: CDR1 SQVTM, CDR2 ANQGSEA.

The J gene is TRBJ2-7, the V gene TRBV6-1; 7 bases map to TRBD1. The CDR3 extends over 13 amino acids. The germline V gene has CDR1 MNHNS and CDR2 SASEGT. V was pared by 6 bases and J by 3 bases, with 5 bases of the junction left unmatched. The CDR3 DNA reads as TGTGCCAGCAGGCCACAGGGGAGCTACGAGCAGTACTTC. Its translation: CASRPQGSYEQYF.

J is TRBJ1-1 and V is TRBV5-1, with D possibly being TRBD1 (5 bases). The V end was cut by 0 bases, the J end by 0 bases, with 9 bases between. Germline lookup yields CDR1 SGHRS and CDR2 YFSETQ. The CDR3 contains 15 residues. For the CDR3, the DNA is TGCGCCAGCAGCTTGGTTGGAGGGGTGAACACTGAAGCTTTCTTT. It specifies CASSLVGGVNTEAFF.

This rearrangement joins TRBV7-7 to TRBJ2-5; D is possibly TRBD2 (6 bases). CDR3 size: 14 residues. Per germline, CDR1 SSHAT and CDR2 FNYEAQ (reference sequence). Trimming stripped 4 bases from V and 4 bases from J, with 13 bases between. The CDR3 here is CASSSTSSLETQYF. Here the CDR3 DNA reads TGTGCCAGCAGCTCGACTAGTAGTTTAGAGACCCAGTACTTC.

This chain uses TRBV6-5 with TRBJ2-1; D is unclear. The CDR3 totals 11 residues. Germline CDR1 MNHEY, CDR2 SVGAGI. V was shortened by 4 bases and J by 6 bases, with 4 bases between the two germline ends. The CDR3 DNA sequence: TGTGCCAGCAGTTCTAGCAATGAGCAGTTCTTC. Translation gives CASSSSNEQFF.

The chain uses TRBV7-9 and TRBJ2-7, with TRBD2 identical over 9 bases. After removal of 2 bases from V and 5 bases from J, the junction contained 7 bases not matched to a gene. The germline V gene has CDR1 SEHNR and CDR2 FQNEAQ (reference sequence). The CDR3 spans 15 residues. CDR3 in amino acids: CASSLRSSGRNEQYF. CDR3 sequence (DNA): TGTGCCAGCAGCTTAAGGTCGAGCGGGAGGAACGAGCAGTACTTC.

The CDR3 nucleotides are TGTGCCAGTAGTCCAAACACGCGCACAGATACGCAGTATTTT. It specifies CASSPNTRTDTQYF. The rearrangement joins TRBV19 to TRBJ2-3; D unclear. In germline, CDR1 is LNHDA, CDR2 SQIVND (reference sequence). This CDR3 contains 14 residues. V lost 5 bases, J lost 1 base, and 10 bases lay in between. The full variable domain, completed using reference TRBV19 and TRBJ2-3, is DGGITQSPKYLFRKEGQNVTLSCEQNLNHDAMYWYRQDPGQGLRLIYYSQIVNDFQKGDIAEGYSVSREKKESFPLTVTSAQKNPTAFYLCASSPNTRTDTQYFGPGTRLTVL.

The rearrangement links TRBV2 to TRBJ2-7, with 9 bases lining up with TRBD2. V shed 3 bases, J shed 3 bases, and the junction held 3 bases outside the gene matches. CDR3 length equals 14 residues. Germline V gene data show CDR1 as SNHLY and CDR2 as FYNNEI. CDR3 sequence reads: CASSETSGYYEQYF. In DNA form, the CDR3 reads TGTGCCAGCAGTGAGACTAGCGGATACTACGAGCAGTACTTC. Based on the CDR3 plus reference TRBV2 and TRBJ2-7, the full variable domain is EPEVTQTPSHQVTQMGQEVILRCVPISNHLYFYWYRQILGQKVEFLVSFYNNEISEKSEIFDDQFSVERPDGSNFTLKIRSTKLEDSAMYFCASSETSGYYEQYFGPGTRLTVT.

A few counts support this clone. V and J are TRBV28 and TRBJ1-2, with 8 bases lining up with TRBD1. Losses at the gene ends were 4 bases for V and 4 bases for J; bases not matched to a gene: 11. The CDR3 totals 16 residues. Germline-derived CDR1 and CDR2 are MDHEN and SYDVKM. DNA for the CDR3: TGTGCCAGCAGTTCGATGGGACAGGTGGTCTCCTATGGCTACACCTTC. This sequence encodes CASSSMGQVVSYGYTF.

J is TRBJ1-5 and V is TRBV30, with 12 bases that match TRBD1. The V segment lost 3 bases and the J segment 6 bases; nucleotides outside the gene matches: 3. The CDR3 is made up of 14 amino acids. Germline CDR1 is GTSNPN and CDR2 is SVGIG (reference sequence). The CDR3 sequence is CAWSRDRGPQPQHF. The CDR3 DNA reads as TGTGCCTGGAGCCGGGACAGGGGGCCTCAGCCCCAGCATTTT.

The DNA for the CDR3 is TGTGCCAGCAGAGGAGCCGTGTTTCCCGGGACAGATACGCAGTATTTT. It codes for CASRGAVFPGTDTQYF. The V call is TRBV11-3, the J call TRBJ2-3; D is ambiguous. Trimming shortened V by 6 bases and J by 3 bases, and 19 bases separated the two germline ends. Germline CDR1 reads SGHNT; CDR2 reads YENEEA. This CDR3 contains 16 residues.

This clone was recorded a few times. The chain joins TRBV4-3 to TRBJ1-4, with TRBD1 as a possible D gene (5 bases). Germline V lookup: CDR1 LGHNA, CDR2 YSLEER. Trimming pared 4 bases from V and 8 bases from J, leaving 11 bases between. The CDR3 extends over 13 amino acids. CDR3 in amino acids: CASSPGGREKLFF. CDR3 in DNA: TGCGCCAGCAGCCCCGGGGGTCGGGAAAAACTGTTTTTT.

This chain links TRBV7-2 with TRBJ2-5; 8 bases map to TRBD2. Germline V gives CDR1 SGHTA, CDR2 FQGNSA. This CDR3 has 15 amino acids. Trimming at V came to 5 bases and at J to 5 bases, leaving 10 bases not matched to a gene. The CDR3, as DNA: TGTGCCAGCAGCCCTCTCACGGGAGGGGGGGAGACCCAGTACTTC. Residues: CASSPLTGGGETQYF.

J is TRBJ2-3 and V is TRBV5-4; TRBD2 matches at 14 bases. Germline V gives CDR1 SGHNT, CDR2 YYREEE (reference sequence). This CDR3 region has 16 residues. Unmatched junction bases numbered 7, after V lost 4 bases and J lost 6 bases. The CDR3 sequence: CASSLKTSGRVDTQYF. The CDR3 DNA reads as TGTGCCAGCAGCCTCAAGACTAGCGGGAGGGTGGATACGCAGTATTTT.

This rearrangement joins TRBV21-1 to TRBJ2-7; TRBD2, the table's D call, lacks a check against the DNA. TRBV21-1 is noted as a pseudogene. There are 16 residues in the CDR3. The CDR3 DNA reads as TGTGCCAGCAGCAAAGTACTAGCGGGAGGGTACTACGAGCAGTACGTC. Translated, it gives CASSKVLAGGYYEQYV.

This clone was seen just once. This chain links TRBV9 with TRBJ2-7; 9 nucleotides agree with TRBD1. The CDR3 is 15 residues long. The ends lost 4 bases at V and 3 bases at J; junction bases unmatched: 8. Germline V CDR1 and CDR2: SGDLS, YYNGEE. The CDR3 bases are TGTGCCAGCAGCCCTCACGACAGGGGGGTCTACGAGCAGTACTTC. Amino acid sequence: CASSPHDRGVYEQYF. The full variable domain, with the rest looked up from reference TRBV9 and TRBJ2-7, is DSGVTQTPKHLITATGQRVTLRCSPRSGDLSVYWYQQSLDQGLQFLIQYYNGEERAKGNILERFSAQQFPDLHSELNLSSLELGDSALYFCASSPHDRGVYEQYFGPGTRLTVT.

The chain combines TRBV7-2 with TRBJ1-6, with TRBD1 identical over 9 bases. The germline V gene has CDR1 SGHTA and CDR2 FQGNSA. This CDR3 contains 16 residues. The ends lost 5 bases at V and 11 bases at J; junction bases unmatched: 13. The DNA of the CDR3 is TGTGCCAGCAGCCCCCACCGGGGACAGGGTGGGACACCCCTCCACTTT. It translates to CASSPHRGQGGTPLHF.

Only a few counts were recorded for this clone. The rearrangement links TRBV30 to TRBJ1-2; 8 nucleotides agree with TRBD1. Germline CDR1 GTSNPN, CDR2 SVGIG (reference sequence). The trim removed 8 bases at V and 4 bases at J, leaving 6 bases unmatched. The CDR3 is made up of 12 amino acids. CDR3 sequence reads: CAGTGQGYGYTF. CDR3 DNA: TGTGCCGGTACAGGACAGGGCTATGGCTACACCTTC.

J is TRBJ2-7 and V is TRBV5-6; perhaps TRBD2 as D (5 bases). The CDR3 has 14 residues. Germline V CDR1 and CDR2: SGHDT, YYEEEE. Trimming left V 0 bases short and J 3 bases short, with 10 bases between. CDR3 sequence reads: CASSLGLANYEQYF. The CDR3 DNA is TGTGCCAGCAGCTTGGGGCTAGCAAACTACGAGCAGTACTTC.

This chain uses TRBV7-9 with TRBJ2-7; TRBD2 matches 10 bases. The trim removed 5 bases at V and 6 bases at J, leaving 10 bases unmatched. From germline, CDR1 is SEHNR and CDR2 FQNEAQ (reference sequence). This CDR3 contains 15 residues. CDR3 amino acids: CASSRSSSGRGEQYV. In DNA, the CDR3 is TGTGCCAGCAGCCGATCTTCTAGCGGGAGAGGCGAGCAGTACGTC.

In its sample, this clone was seen once. V gene TRBV19 combines with J gene TRBJ2-1; 9 bases match TRBD2. The CDR3 extends over 13 amino acids. J was trimmed by 7 bases and V by 5 bases; bases with no gene match: 3. CDR1 LNHDA and CDR2 SQIVND come from the germline V gene (reference sequence). DNA for the CDR3: TGTGCCAGTAGTCCGACTAGCGGTAATGAGCAGTTCTTC. As protein: CASSPTSGNEQFF.

The CDR3 nucleotides are TGTGCCAGCAGCCCTAGGGGGCACCTCATGAACACTGAAGCTTTCTTT. This codes for CASSPRGHLMNTEAFF. The V gene is TRBV5-4, the J gene TRBJ1-1; 7 bases align to TRBD1. Trimming cost V 4 bases and J 0 bases; bases outside gene matches: 9. The germline gives CDR1 SGHNT, CDR2 YYREEE (reference sequence). The CDR3 sequence is 16 residues long.

The chain links TRBV6-1 to TRBJ2-4, with 11 bases identical to TRBD2. Germline assignment: CDR1 MNHNS and CDR2 SASEGT. The CDR3 has 15 amino acids. After removal of 1 base from V and 12 bases from J, the junction contained 8 bases not matched to a gene. CDR3 coding DNA: TGTGCCAGCAGTGAAGGTCCTAGCGGGGGGCTCCCTCAGTACTTC. Protein product: CASSEGPSGGLPQYF.

This chain links TRBV6-1 with TRBJ2-7; TRBD1 matches at 10 bases. The CDR3 is 15 amino acids. V lost 6 bases to trimming and J lost 6 bases; unmatched junction nucleotides: 11. The germline gives CDR1 MNHNS, CDR2 SASEGT. CDR3 in amino acids: CASSMRTGGLVEQYF. The CDR3 DNA reads TGTGCCAGCAGCATGAGGACAGGGGGGCTGGTCGAGCAGTACTTC.